The source of this T cell receptor (beta chain) is a study of CD8 T cells in ankylosing spondylitis. Between the trimmed V and J ends, which lost 0 bases and 2 bases, there was a span of 11 bases. CDR1 and CDR2 from the germline V gene are SGHTA and FQGTGA. This CDR3 is built from 15 residues. TCRdb recomputed calls from the 5' RACE reads with MiXCR, one row per CDR3 protein. This sample has over 25,000 distinct CDR3 sequences, with approximately 15% found just once. The source of this sequence is a male donor with ankylosing spondylitis or in good health (not recorded which). The V call is TRBV7-3, the J call TRBJ2-7, with a tentative D call TRBD2 (5 bases). Sequencing input: blood. CDR3: CASSLTAGGPYEQYF. CDR3 nucleotides: TGTGCCAGCAGCTTAACGGCGGGCGGGCCCTACGAGCAGTACTTC.